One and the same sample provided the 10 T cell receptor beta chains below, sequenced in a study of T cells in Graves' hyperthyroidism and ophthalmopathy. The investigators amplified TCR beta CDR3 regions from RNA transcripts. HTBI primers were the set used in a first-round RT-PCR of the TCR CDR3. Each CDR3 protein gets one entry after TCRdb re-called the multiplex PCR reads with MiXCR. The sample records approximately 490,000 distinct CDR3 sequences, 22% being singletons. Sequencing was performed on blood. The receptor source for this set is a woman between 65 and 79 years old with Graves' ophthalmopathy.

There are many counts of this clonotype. The CDR3 bases are TGTGCCAGCAGTCCGGAGAACGAGCAGTACTTC. Encoded protein: CASSPENEQYF. The chain links TRBV28 to TRBJ2-7; D is ambiguous. Germline CDR1 is MDHEN and CDR2 is SYDVKM. Trimming cost V 5 bases and J 5 bases, with 7 bases left between them. The CDR3 has 11 amino acids.

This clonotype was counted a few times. Here the CDR3 DNA reads TGTGCCAGCAGCCCATCCTGGGGGAGCACAGATACGCAGTATTTT. Encoded protein: CASSPSWGSTDTQYF. The V and J genes are TRBV3-1 and TRBJ2-3; TRBD1 or TRBD2 may be the D gene (5 bases each). Between the trimmed V and J ends, which lost 4 bases and 0 bases, there was a span of 11 bases. The CDR3 consists of 15 residues. CDR1 is LGHDT, CDR2 YNNKEL, per germline (reference sequence).

The CDR3 DNA reads as TGTGCCAGCAGTTACCTCTCCCCAGGGAAAACGAACACCGGGGAGCTGTTTTTT. Protein product: CASSYLSPGKTNTGELFF. The chain combines TRBV6-6 with TRBJ2-2, with a tentative D call TRBD1 (5 bases). Germline loops: CDR1 MNHNY, CDR2 SVGAGI (reference sequence). V was pared by 2 bases and J by 0 bases, with 16 bases between. This CDR3 spans 18 amino acids.

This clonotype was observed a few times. The CDR3 nucleotides are TGTGCCAGCAGCCCACAGTCCCTTGGGGGATCTTTCAATGAGCAGTTCTTC. Its protein is CASSPQSLGGSFNEQFF. The J gene is TRBJ2-1, the V gene TRBV12-3 or TRBV12-4; the D call may be TRBD1 or TRBD2 (5 bases each). V was shortened by 6 bases and J by 6 bases, with 24 bases between the two germline ends. CDR3 length: 17 amino acids.

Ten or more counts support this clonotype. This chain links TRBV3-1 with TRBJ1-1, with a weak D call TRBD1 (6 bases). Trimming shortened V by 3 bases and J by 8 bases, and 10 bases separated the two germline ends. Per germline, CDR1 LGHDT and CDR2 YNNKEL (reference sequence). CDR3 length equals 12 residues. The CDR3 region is CASSQIGTEAFF. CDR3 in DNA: TGTGCCAGCAGCCAGATCGGGACAGAAGCTTTCTTT. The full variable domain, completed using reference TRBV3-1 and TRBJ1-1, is DTAVSQTPKYLVTQMGNDKSIKCEQNLGHDTMYWYKQDSKKFLKIMFSYNNKELIINETVPNRFSPKSPDKAHLNLHINSLELGDSAVYFCASSQIGTEAFFGQGTRLTVV.

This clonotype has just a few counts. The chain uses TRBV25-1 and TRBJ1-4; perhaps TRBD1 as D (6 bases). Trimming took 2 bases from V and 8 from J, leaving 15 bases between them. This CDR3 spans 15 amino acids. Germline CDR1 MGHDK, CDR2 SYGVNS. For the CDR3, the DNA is TGTGCCAGCAGTGAAGGGGGGCAGCGAGGCGAAAAACTGTTTTTT. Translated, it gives CASSEGGQRGEKLFF.

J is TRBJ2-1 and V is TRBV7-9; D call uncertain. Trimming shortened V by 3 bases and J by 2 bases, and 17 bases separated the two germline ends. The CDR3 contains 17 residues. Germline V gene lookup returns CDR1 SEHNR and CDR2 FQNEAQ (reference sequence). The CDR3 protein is CASSFSPTATPYNEQFF. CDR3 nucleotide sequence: TGTGCCAGCAGCTTTTCCCCTACAGCCACGCCCTACAATGAGCAGTTCTTC.

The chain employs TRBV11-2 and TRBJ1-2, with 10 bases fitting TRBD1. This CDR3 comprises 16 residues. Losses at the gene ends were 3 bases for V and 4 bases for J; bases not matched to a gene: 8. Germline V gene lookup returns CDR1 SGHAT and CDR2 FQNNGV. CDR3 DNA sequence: TGTGCCAGCAGCTTCAGACAGGGGGCGATCGGCTATGGCTACACCTTC. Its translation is CASSFRQGAIGYGYTF.

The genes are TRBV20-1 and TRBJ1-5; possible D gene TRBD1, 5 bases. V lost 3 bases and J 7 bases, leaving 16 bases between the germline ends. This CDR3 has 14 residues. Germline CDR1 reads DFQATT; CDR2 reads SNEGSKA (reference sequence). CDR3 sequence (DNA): TGCAGTGCTAGTTGGCGGGGGTCAGGCCAGCCCCAGCATTTT. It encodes CSASWRGSGQPQHF.

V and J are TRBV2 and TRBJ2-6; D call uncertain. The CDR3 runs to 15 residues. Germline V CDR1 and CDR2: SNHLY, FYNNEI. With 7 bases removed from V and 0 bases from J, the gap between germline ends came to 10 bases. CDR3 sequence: CASTQTDSGANVLTF. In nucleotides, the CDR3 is TGTGCCAGCACCCAGACGGACTCTGGGGCCAACGTCCTGACTTTC.